This T cell receptor (beta chain) came from a study of cytomegalovirus exposure and HLA in healthy donors. Study-wide context: As released early, the data held roughly 85 million unique TCRs from HLA-typed donors.

The germline gives CDR1 SGHRS, CDR2 YFSETQ. CDR3 size: 15 residues. With V trimmed by 4 bases and J by 5 bases, 8 bases remained unmatched. PCR amplification relied on 60 Vbeta primers (plus 13 Jbeta primers). Repertoires were generated with immunoSEQ multiplex PCR, while TCRdb's copy carries only in-frame clones and drops some. Of 55,000 to 75,000 clones listed, around 62% are singletons. Sequencing was done on a sample of PBMCs. The V and J genes are TRBV5-1 and TRBJ1-5, with 8 bases fitting TRBD1. The sequence was collected from a man aged 40-49 years in good health and CMV-seropositive. The CDR3 DNA follows: TGCGCCAGCAGCCCCGGACAGGGAAATTATCAGCCCCAGCATTTT. It translates to CASSPGQGNYQPQHF.